The TCR beta chain described here comes from a study of spatial heterogeneity in lung cancer. About the study: The library had UMIs, and each TCR and UMI pair averaged more than ten raw reads. General study findings and limits: Whereas they appeared in blood less at follow-up, ubiquitous expanded tumor TCRs appeared there more at resection.

Time point denoted: sample taken at primary tumor resection. In each case, whole RNA from tumor, nontumor lung or frozen PBMC was sequenced unsorted. Each CDR3 protein is one row after TCRdb ran MiXCR on the 5' RACE reads. The sample yields around 7,000 distinct CDR3 sequences, around 6.7% seen once. Trimming stripped 1 base from V and 3 bases from J, with 9 bases between. The CDR3 is 14 amino acids. CDR1 and CDR2 from the germline V gene are MDHEN and SYDVKM. Within the sample, this clonotype is medium-sized. What it recognizes is unknown. Sample: PBMCs, taken at surgery. The chain couples TRBV28 to TRBJ1-1, with D possibly matching TRBD1 (5 bases). The TCR was taken from a male donor with early-stage non-small cell lung cancer. Written as DNA, the CDR3 is TGTGCCAGCAGTTTATTTCAAGGGGACACTGAAGCTTTCTTT. Protein product: CASSLFQGDTEAFF.